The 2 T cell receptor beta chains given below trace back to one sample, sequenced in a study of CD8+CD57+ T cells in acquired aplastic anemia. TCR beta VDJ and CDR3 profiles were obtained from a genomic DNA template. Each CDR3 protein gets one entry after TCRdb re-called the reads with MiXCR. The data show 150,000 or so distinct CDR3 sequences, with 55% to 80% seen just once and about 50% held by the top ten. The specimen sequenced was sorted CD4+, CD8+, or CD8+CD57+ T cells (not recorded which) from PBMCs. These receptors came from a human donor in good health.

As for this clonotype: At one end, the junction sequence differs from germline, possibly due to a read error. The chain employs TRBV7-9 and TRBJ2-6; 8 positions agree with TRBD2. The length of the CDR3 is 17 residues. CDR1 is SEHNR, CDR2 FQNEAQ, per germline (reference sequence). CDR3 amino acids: CASSLARGASGANVLTF. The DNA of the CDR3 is TGTGCTAGCAGCTTAGCGCGGGGGGCATCTGGGGCCAACGTCCTGACTTTC.

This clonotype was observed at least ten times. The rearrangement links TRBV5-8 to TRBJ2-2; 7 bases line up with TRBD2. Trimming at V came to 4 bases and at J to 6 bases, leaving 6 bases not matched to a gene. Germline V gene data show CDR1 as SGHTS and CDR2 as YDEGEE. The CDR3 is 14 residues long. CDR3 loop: CASSHWGGAGELFF. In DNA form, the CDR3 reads TGTGCCAGCAGCCACTGGGGGGGGGCCGGGGAGCTGTTTTTT. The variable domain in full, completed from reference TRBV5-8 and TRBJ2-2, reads EAGVTQSPTHLIKTRGQQATLRCSPISGHTSVYWYQQALGLGLQFLLWYDEGEERNRGNFPPRFSGRQFPNYSSELNVNALELEDSALYLCASSHWGGAGELFFGEGSRLTVL.